This T cell receptor (beta chain) was sequenced in a study of T cell repertoires in cytomegalovirus infection. Study-wide context: Based on public TCR beta signatures, there were indications of CMV infection and of a matching HLA type. General study points: HLA-C-restricted TCR beta clonotypes specific for CMV led the ex vivo response. The study identified carriers of CMV plus the relevant HLA from cumulative public TCR beta family frequency.

As for this clonotype: Its antigen is as yet unknown.

TCRdb reprocessed the reads via MiXCR and lists one record per CDR3 protein. Among approximately 700,000 distinct CDR3 sequences listed, 35% to 40% were seen once. Germline V gene lookup returns CDR1 LGHNA and CDR2 YNFKEQ. V lost 0 bases to trimming and J lost 8 bases; unmatched junction nucleotides: 6. The CDR3 is made up of 15 amino acids. This rearrangement joins TRBV4-2 to TRBJ1-2, with 10 bases aligning to TRBD1. Material: PBMCs. This TCR was sampled from a human donor in good health (CMV status not recorded). Some clones in this sample may be carry-over from other donors' samples. The CDR3 DNA is TGTGCCAGCAGCCAAGAAACCGGGACAGGGGTCGGCTACACCTTC. Protein sequence: CASSQETGTGVGYTF.